A single sample gave rise to the 2 T cell receptor beta chains below, sequenced in a study of cytomegalovirus exposure and HLA in healthy donors. The primer mix had 60 Vbeta and 13 Jbeta primers. Assay used: immunoSEQ multiplex PCR; TCRdb lists only in-frame clones, some missing. The data show 200,000 to 250,000 clones, with approximately 84% seen just once and about 0.6% held by the top ten. Specimen: PBMCs. The receptor set was obtained from a woman between 40 and 50 years old in good health and CMV-seronegative.

The rearrangement uses TRBV7-8 and TRBJ2-1, with 13 bases matching TRBD2. V trimming: 5 bases; J trimming: 0 bases; junction bases outside the gene matches: 4. This CDR3 is 17 amino acids long. Per germline, CDR1 SGHVS and CDR2 FQNEAQ. CDR3 loop: CASSVWTSGSSYNEQFF. CDR3 nucleotides: TGTGCCAGCAGCGTATGGACTAGCGGGAGCTCCTACAATGAGCAGTTCTTC.

The chain is built from TRBV6-6 and TRBJ1-1, with TRBD1 identical over 8 bases. Germline V gene lookup returns CDR1 MNHNY and CDR2 SVGAGI (reference sequence). Trimming took 6 bases from V and 0 from J; bases not matched to a gene: 3. The CDR3 extends over 14 amino acids. The CDR3 nucleotides read TGTGCCAGCAGGCTGACAGGGGTGAACACTGAAGCTTTCTTT. Translated, it gives CASRLTGVNTEAFF.